These T cell receptor beta chains were read from a single sample in a study of blood T cell repertoires in COVID-19. Profiling relied on immunoSEQ multiplex PCR, and the TCRdb table lists in-frame clones only, not all of them. The data contain about 78,000 clones, around 90% of them singletons. Sequenced material: peripheral blood. The receptors were sampled from a woman at least 80 years old with acute or convalescent COVID-19. Both conserved end residues are trimmed from each CDR3. D genes are given only for firm matches.

>TRBV10-1|12|TRBD1|TRBJ2-7
ASSKRQGTYEQY
>TRBV10-3|11|.|TRBJ1-5
AISEQDNQPQH
>TRBV5-4|17|TRBD2|TRBJ2-2
ASSLTLAGGRGNTGELF
>TRBV5-1|15|.|TRBJ1-1
ASSLAVNRDVNTEAF
>TRBV2|13|TRBD2|TRBJ2-3
ALAVAGGPPDTQY
>TRBV3-1/TRBV3-2|19|TRBD2|TRBJ2-1
ASSRGKGGTSGRAPYNEQF
>TRBV7-9|13|.|TRBJ2-7
ASSLVTGISYEQY
>TRBV6-5|13|TRBD2|TRBJ2-7
ASTSGTSEFHEQY
>TRBV5-1|12|.|TRBJ1-2
ASRLTGFNYGYT
>TRBV5-1|12|TRBD1|TRBJ2-7
ASNLQGISYEQY
>TRBV24-1|13|TRBD1|TRBJ1-1
ATSEQGARVTEAF
>TRBV7-9|13|TRBD1|TRBJ2-1
ATSPNRGTYNEQF
>TRBV28|11|.|TRBJ2-1
ASSLDSYNEQF
>TRBV6-2/TRBV6-3|11|.|TRBJ1-2
ASSYLMAYGYT
>TRBV4-2|14|.|TRBJ1-3
ASSRQVTSSGNTIY
>TRBV5-1|13|.|TRBJ1-6
ASSLEGGQNSPLH
>TRBV4-1|13|.|TRBJ1-2
ASSQGIQDYYGYT
>TRBV5-4|15|.|TRBJ2-6
ASSPGVTVTGANVLT
>TRBV5-3|14|.|TRBJ2-3
ARSPGFLTSTDTQY
>TRBV28|15|TRBD2|TRBJ2-2
ASSRGASGRNTGELF
>TRBV5-1|11|.|TRBJ2-2
ASSFGGPGELF
>TRBV4-3|13|.|TRBJ1-2
ASSQVSTGEYGYT
>TRBV3-1/TRBV3-2|12|.|TRBJ1-6
ASSPAGVNSPLH
>TRBV7-9|15|.|TRBJ2-7
ASSLSPWALSSYEQY
>TRBV7-3|14|.|TRBJ2-3
ASSLSLAIGTDTQY
>TRBV7-9|15|TRBD1|TRBJ1-6
ASSHYHDRPDRGALH
>TRBV7-2|15|TRBD2|TRBJ2-3
ASSRKTSGSGTDTQY
>TRBV3-1/TRBV3-2|12|.|TRBJ1-4
ASSQQGRAEKLF